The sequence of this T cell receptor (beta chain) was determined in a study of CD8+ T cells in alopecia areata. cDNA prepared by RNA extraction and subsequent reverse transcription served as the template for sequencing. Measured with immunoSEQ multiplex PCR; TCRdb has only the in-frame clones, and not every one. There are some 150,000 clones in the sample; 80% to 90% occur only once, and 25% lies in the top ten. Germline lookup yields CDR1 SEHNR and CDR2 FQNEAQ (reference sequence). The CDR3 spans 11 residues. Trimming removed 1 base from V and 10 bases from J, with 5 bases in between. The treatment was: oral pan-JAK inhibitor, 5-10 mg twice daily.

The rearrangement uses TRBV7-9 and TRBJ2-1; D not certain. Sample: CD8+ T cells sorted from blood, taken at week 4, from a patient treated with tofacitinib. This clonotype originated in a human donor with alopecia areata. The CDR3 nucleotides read TGTGCCAGCAGCTTAGGGGAAGAGCAGTTCTTC. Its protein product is CASSLGEEQFF.